The 19 T cell receptor beta chains below were found in one sample sequenced in a study of blood T cell repertoires in COVID-19. The data were produced by immunoSEQ multiplex PCR, yet TCRdb's version contains in-frame clones alone and is incomplete. The sample has 250,000 to 300,000 clones, 70% to 90% seen once. Sequenced material: PBMCs or T cells enriched from blood (not recorded which). The receptors derive from a woman between 50 and 59 years old who had recovered from COVID-19.

This clone was seen only once. The CDR3 spells CASSRGRFQETQYF. CDR3 in DNA: TGTGCCAGCAGCCGGGGGAGGTTCCAAGAGACCCAGTACTTC. V and J are TRBV27 and TRBJ2-5, with D perhaps matching TRBD2 (6 bases). The CDR3 covers 14 residues. Germline V gene data show CDR1 as MNHEY and CDR2 as SMNVEV (reference sequence). Trimming took off 6 bases at V and 1 base at J, with 12 bases between the two ends.

The CDR3 protein is CASSLGGRRTDTQYF. In nucleotides, the CDR3 is TGTGCCAGCAGCTTAGGGGGGAGGAGGACAGATACGCAGTATTTT. V usage is TRBV7-8 and J usage is TRBJ2-3; D possibly corresponds to TRBD2 (6 bases). Per germline, CDR1 SGHVS and CDR2 FQNEAQ. V shed 1 base and J shed 3 bases, with 11 bases lying between them. CDR3 length: 15 residues.

The chain links TRBV18 to TRBJ2-5, with 8 bases fitting TRBD1. V gave up 3 bases and J gave up 5 bases; unmatched junction bases: 8. CDR3 size: 15 residues. The germline gives CDR1 KGHSH, CDR2 LQKENI. For the CDR3, the DNA is TGTGCCAGCTCACCCCCGACAGGGGTGGTGGAGACCCAGTACTTC. Amino acids: CASSPPTGVVETQYF.

J is TRBJ2-2 and V is TRBV5-4; D possibly corresponds to TRBD2 (5 bases). Germline CDR1 is SGHNT and CDR2 is YYREEE (reference sequence). The CDR3 is 15 residues long. V was cut by 0 bases and J by 2 bases, with 8 bases left in between. The CDR3 protein is CASSLARENTGELFF. CDR3 DNA sequence: TGTGCCAGCAGCTTGGCACGGGAAAACACCGGGGAGCTGTTTTTT.

V gene TRBV10-3 combines with J gene TRBJ2-1; D is perhaps TRBD2 (6 bases). Germline V lookup: CDR1 ENHRY, CDR2 SYGVKD. The germline V and J ends were trimmed by 6 bases and 10 bases, with 10 bases remaining between them. The CDR3 has 11 amino acids. Written as DNA, the CDR3 is TGTGCCATCAGGACTAGTGAAGAGCAGTTCTTC. Its protein is CAIRTSEEQFF.

The chain couples TRBV16 to TRBJ2-2; a possible D gene is TRBD2 (5 bases). The V gene's germline CDR1 is KGHSY and CDR2 FQNENV. V lost 3 bases and J 5 bases, leaving 7 bases between the germline ends. CDR3 length: 13 amino acids. CDR3 loop: CASSHEGTGELFF. CDR3 nucleotide sequence: TGTGCCAGCAGCCACGAGGGAACCGGGGAGCTGTTTTTT.

This clone was observed a handful of times. This sequence joins TRBV27 and TRBJ1-1; D may be TRBD1 (5 bases). V was pared by 3 bases and J by 10 bases, with 15 bases between. Germline loops: CDR1 MNHEY, CDR2 SMNVEV (reference sequence). The CDR3 contains 13 residues. The CDR3 DNA follows: TGTGCCAGCAGTTTCCACGTGGGGCGTGGAGCTTTCTTT. Protein: CASSFHVGRGAFF.

The chain employs TRBV3-1 (or the pseudogene TRBV3-2) and TRBJ2-7; TRBD2 aligns across 10 bases. V shed 1 base, J shed 6 bases, and the junction held 9 bases outside the gene matches. The germline V gene has CDR1 LGHDT and CDR2 YNNKEL (reference sequence). The CDR3 consists of 16 residues. As DNA, the CDR3 is TGTGCCAGCAGCCAAGGTCTGGGGAGCGGGGGGGCCGAGCAGTACTTC. Its translation: CASSQGLGSGGAEQYF.

The chain couples TRBV5-1 to TRBJ2-7, with D perhaps TRBD2 (5 bases). This CDR3 is built from 15 residues. The germline CDR1 and CDR2 sequences are SGHRS and YFSETQ. V lost 5 bases and J lost 4, with 19 bases in between. The CDR3 protein is CASRALGGIDYEQYF. Written as DNA, the CDR3 is TGCGCCAGCAGGGCCCTTGGAGGTATTGATTACGAGCAGTACTTC.

The J gene is TRBJ2-2, the V gene TRBV3-1 (or the pseudogene TRBV3-2); 11 nucleotides line up with TRBD2. V gave up 6 bases and J gave up 2 bases; unmatched junction bases: 5. The CDR3 is made up of 16 amino acids. Per the germline V gene, CDR1 is LGHDT and CDR2 is YNNKEL (reference sequence). The CDR3, as DNA: TGTGCCAGCAGTAGGCTAGCGGGAGGAAACACCGGGGAGCTGTTTTTT. It translates to CASSRLAGGNTGELFF.

This clone was observed a handful of times. This chain connects TRBV28 to TRBJ2-7; possibly TRBD1 for D (5 bases). Germline V gene sequence: CDR1 MDHEN, CDR2 SYDVKM. Trimming pared 6 bases from V and 3 bases from J, leaving 12 bases between. The CDR3 length is 13 residues. This CDR3 reads CASRTTAIYEQYF. Here the CDR3 DNA reads TGTGCCAGCAGGACGACAGCGATCTACGAGCAGTACTTC.

The chain joins TRBV2 to TRBJ1-2; D gene ambiguous. This CDR3 is built from 11 residues. Germline-derived CDR1 and CDR2 are SNHLY and FYNNEI. V was cut by 3 bases and J by 7 bases, with 6 bases left in between. CDR3 coding DNA: TGTGCCAGCAGTGAGGAGGCTGGCTACACCTTC. Translation gives CASSEEAGYTF. Supplemented by reference TRBV2 and TRBJ1-2, the full variable domain reads EPEVTQTPSHQVTQMGQEVILRCVPISNHLYFYWYRQILGQKVEFLVSFYNNEISEKSEIFDDQFSVERPDGSNFTLKIRSTKLEDSAMYFCASSEEAGYTFGSGTRLTVV.

This clone was counted a few times. The rearrangement joins TRBV6-1 to TRBJ1-1; D may be TRBD1 (6 bases). Trimming stripped 2 bases from V and 1 base from J, with 11 bases between. Germline V gene sequence: CDR1 MNHNS, CDR2 SASEGT. The CDR3 is made up of 15 amino acids. CDR3 DNA sequence: TGTGCCAGCAGTGAACTAACAGGGACGAACACTGAAGCTTTCTTT. It is translated as CASSELTGTNTEAFF.

The V gene is TRBV3-1 (or the pseudogene TRBV3-2), the J gene TRBJ1-2, with D possibly TRBD1 on 5 matching bases. This CDR3 comprises 15 residues. V lost 0 bases and J 6 bases, leaving 14 bases between the germline ends. Germline V gene sequence: CDR1 LGHDT, CDR2 YNNKEL (reference sequence). CDR3 sequence: CASSQDIGTFDGYTF. The CDR3 DNA is TGTGCCAGCAGCCAAGATATTGGGACTTTCGATGGCTACACCTTC.

This clone was detected only once. The chain uses TRBV28 and TRBJ2-7; no reliable D call. CDR3 length: 11 residues. Germline assignment: CDR1 MDHEN and CDR2 SYDVKM. The CDR3 region has the DNA TGTGCTTCTGGTAGCTCCTACGAGCAGTACTTC. Its protein product is CASGSSYEQYF.

Comments on this clone: The junction does not match germline at one end; this may be a read error. This sample also contains other DNA sequences that code for the same CDR3. This chain links TRBV6-4 with TRBJ2-1; a possible D gene is TRBD1 (6 bases). Germline V gene sequence: CDR1 MRHNA, CDR2 SNTAGT. The CDR3 sequence is 16 residues long. CDR3 region: CASSDSGTGIIDEQFF. Written as DNA, the CDR3 is TGTGCCAGCAGTGATTCGGGAACAGGGATTATCGATGAACAGTTCTTC.

V gene TRBV28 combines with J gene TRBJ2-7; 7 nucleotides match TRBD1. From germline, CDR1 is MDHEN and CDR2 SYDVKM. The CDR3 covers 14 residues. Trimming cost V 8 bases and J 3 bases; bases outside gene matches: 10. CDR3 in amino acids: CASVSGQHFYEQYF. The CDR3 DNA sequence: TGTGCCAGCGTATCGGGACAGCATTTCTACGAGCAGTACTTC.

This clone was seen a single time. This chain connects TRBV10-3 to TRBJ2-4, with D perhaps matching TRBD1 (5 bases). Per germline, CDR1 ENHRY and CDR2 SYGVKD. The V and J ends lost 4 bases and 5 bases respectively, with 12 bases between them. The CDR3 covers 14 residues. The CDR3 protein is CAISAAGIQNIQYF. CDR3 in DNA: TGTGCCATCAGTGCTGCAGGGATCCAAAACATTCAGTACTTC.

This rearrangement joins TRBV19 to TRBJ2-7; tentatively, D is TRBD2 (5 bases). V shed 0 bases and J shed 1 base, with 16 bases lying between them. CDR3 length equals 17 residues. Germline lookup yields CDR1 LNHDA and CDR2 SQIVND (reference sequence). The CDR3 DNA is TGTGCCAGTAGTATAGATAACCGCCGGGGAATATCCTACGAGCAGTACTTC. Protein: CASSIDNRRGISYEQYF.